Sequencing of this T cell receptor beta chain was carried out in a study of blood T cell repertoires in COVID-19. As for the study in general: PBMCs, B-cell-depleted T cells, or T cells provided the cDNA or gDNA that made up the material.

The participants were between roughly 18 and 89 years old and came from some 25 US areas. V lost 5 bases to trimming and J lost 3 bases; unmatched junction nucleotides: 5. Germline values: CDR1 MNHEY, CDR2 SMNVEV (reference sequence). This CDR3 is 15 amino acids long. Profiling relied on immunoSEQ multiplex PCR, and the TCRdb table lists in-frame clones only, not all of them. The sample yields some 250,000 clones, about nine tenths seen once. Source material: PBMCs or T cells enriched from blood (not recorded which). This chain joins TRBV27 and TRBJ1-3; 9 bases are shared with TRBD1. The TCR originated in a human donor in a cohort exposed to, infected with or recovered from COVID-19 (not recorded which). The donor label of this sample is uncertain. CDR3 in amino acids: CASSTGGAGGNTIYF. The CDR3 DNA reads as TGTGCCAGCAGTACAGGGGGCGCGGGTGGAAACACCATATATTTT.